This TCR beta chain was recorded in a study of blood T cell repertoires in COVID-19 (dated by TCRdb to 2019 to 2021). Background on the whole study: Samples from collaborators originated in the United States, Italy and Spain and spanned both the acute and convalescent phases of COVID-19. The material from the prospective study consisted of cDNA or gDNA derived from T cells, B-cell-depleted T cells, or PBMCs. Deeply sampled blood TCRbeta repertoires from subjects exposed to, actively infected with, or recovered from COVID-19 were included in the dataset. A freely available public database, intended as a resource for researchers studying the immune response to SARS-CoV-2, is where the repertoires were released. The samples were drawn from the first 160 participants of the ongoing ImmuneRACE study and from 1,254 subjects provided by 6 global collaborators. Nearly every sample came with metadata listing a de-identified subject ID, COVID-19 status, age in years and sex. HLA class I and class II types, where available, came from metadata supplied by the sample provider rather than from assay-based typing. What the work shows at the level of the full study, not this receptor alone: How much clinical and demographic metadata was included differed by source and by participant, and the metadata was provided uncurated.

The collaborating institutions used their own protocols to collect whole blood in K2EDTA tubes. For TCRbeta analysis, collaborators shipped samples as frozen whole blood, isolated PBMCs, or DNA extracted from either of those sample types. The CDR3 starts with the cysteine, ends with the phenylalanine, and has 16 residues. Only CDR3 DNA is held: 48 bases, read in frame from base 1. Ends trimmed: V by 7 bases, J by 8 bases; bases unmatched to a gene: 13. The germline V gene yields ENHRY for CDR1 and SYGVKD for CDR2. TCRbeta CDR3 regions were amplified from genomic DNA by means of the immunoSEQ Assay, a bias-controlled multiplex PCR. The authors processed their data as follows. The number of nucleated cells in each sample was estimated from the amplification of reference gene primers within the assay. To quantify the absolute abundance of each unique TCRbeta CDR3 rearrangement, sequence reads were collapsed and filtered. For each sample, productive Simpson clonality was calculated by taking the square root of Simpson's diversity index across productive rearrangements. Not all clones reach the TCRdb copy of this immuneACCESS table, which keeps in-frame sequences only. Checked studies attribute under half of the gap to unresolved V genes and leave the rest unexplained. V, J and clone size reflect that table, while D and trimming were determined from the DNA. This sample comprises about 170,000 clones, more than 60% of them detected only once. Jointly, the top ten make up approximately 3% of the sample.

Notes on this clone: Its recognized antigen is unknown. No per-base quality is available; no much larger clone lies one base away.

This receptor was obtained from a man between 65 and 80 years old with acute or convalescent COVID-19. The chain was built from TRBV10-3 and TRBJ2-1; the central 11 bases match TRBD2. Sequenced input: peripheral blood. The bases are TGTGCCATCACCCCGACACTAGCGGGAGTTTTGTATGAGCAGTTCTTC. Its protein product is CAITPTLAGVLYEQFF.